There are a few counts of the clone carrying this TCR beta chain. TCRdb called the 5' RACE reads again in MiXCR, with one record for every CDR3 protein. This table holds 120,000 or so distinct CDR3 sequences, approximately 14% found once. This sample was taken from a study of T cells after yellow fever vaccination. This sequence originates from a man aged 18 to 35 who received the YFV17D yellow fever vaccine. The sequences come from CD8+ T cells sorted from PBMCs, collected 5 days after the yellow fever booster vaccination.

CDR3: CASSQTSTYEQYF. CDR3 DNA: TGTGCCAGCAGCCAAACCTCCACCTACGAGCAGTACTTC. The rearrangement links TRBV27 to TRBJ2-7; D not resolved. The V end was cut by 6 bases, the J end by 2 bases, with 11 bases between. CDR1 and CDR2 (germline): MNHEY, SMNVEV (reference sequence). This CDR3 contains 13 residues.